The 22 T cell receptor beta chains listed next were all sequenced from one sample in a study of CD8 T cells in ankylosing spondylitis. Each CDR3 protein gets one entry after TCRdb re-called the 5' RACE reads with MiXCR. This sample has about 190,000 distinct CDR3 sequences, with 13% found just once. The source material was blood, either unsorted or a sorted T cell fraction (not recorded which). The receptors derive from a female donor with ankylosing spondylitis or in good health (not recorded which).

Remarks on this clonotype: A much more abundant neighbour one base away suggests this may be a read error. The V gene is TRBV4-3, the J gene TRBJ2-7; no definite D call. This CDR3 has 15 residues. Germline V gene lookup returns CDR1 LGHNA and CDR2 YSLEER. CDR3 residues: CACSQDRSASYEQYF. The DNA for the CDR3 is TGCGCCTGCAGCCAAGATCGGAGTGCCTCCTACGAGCAGTACTTC.

In regard to this clonotype: A read error is possible here, since a much larger clone lies one base away. The chain recombines TRBV20-1 with TRBJ1-5; 9 bases are shared with TRBD1. Germline CDR1 is DFQATT and CDR2 is SNEGSKA (reference sequence). The length of the CDR3 is 14 residues. This CDR3 reads CSGRPTGGNQPQHF. In DNA form, the CDR3 reads TGCAGTGGTAGACCGACAGGGGGTAATCAGCCCCAGCATTTT.

The chain combines TRBV7-9 with TRBJ1-1; D might be TRBD1 (6 bases). V dropped 5 bases and J dropped 7 bases, with 11 bases sitting between them. This CDR3 spans 12 amino acids. CDR1 is SEHNR, CDR2 FQNEAQ, per germline (reference sequence). CDR3 sequence reads: CASSPGGGEAFF. The CDR3 region has the DNA TGTGCCAGCAGCCCGGGGGGCGGTGAAGCTTTCTTT.

This clonotype was recorded at least ten times. The gene calls are TRBV5-1 and TRBJ2-3; TRBD2 aligns across 10 bases. The CDR3 is 15 residues long. Trimming removed 2 bases from V and 4 bases from J; junction bases left unmatched: 4. Germline V gene sequence: CDR1 SGHRS, CDR2 YFSETQ. This CDR3 is CASSFWTSGADTQYF. CDR3 bases: TGCGCCAGCAGCTTCTGGACTAGCGGCGCAGATACGCAGTATTTT.

A few counts support this clonotype. This chain joins TRBV24-1 and TRBJ1-1, with 7 positions matching TRBD1. Germline trimming cut 7 bases from V and 3 bases from J; bases unmatched to any gene: 10. Germline lookup yields CDR1 KGHDR and CDR2 SFDVKD. The CDR3 is 15 residues long. CDR3 DNA: TGTGCCACCAGACCCCAGGGGGGCGCGGACACTGAAGCTTTCTTT. This translates into CATRPQGGADTEAFF.

The table lists this clonotype with a few counts. The rearrangement joins TRBV28 to TRBJ2-7, with D perhaps being TRBD1 or TRBD2 (5 bases each). CDR3 length: 14 residues. V was shortened by 3 bases and J by 4 bases, with 13 bases between the two germline ends. Germline lookup yields CDR1 MDHEN and CDR2 SYDVKM. CDR3 bases: TGTGCCAGCAGTTTTCGAGGGGTTGGATACGAGCAGTACTTC. Translated, it gives CASSFRGVGYEQYF.

This clonotype was observed a handful of times. The chain uses TRBV7-2 and TRBJ2-7, with unresolved D. Trimming removed 4 bases from V and 3 bases from J, with 13 bases in between. CDR3 length: 14 amino acids. Germline lookup yields CDR1 SGHTA and CDR2 FQGNSA. CDR3: CASSYIVGLYEQYF. For the CDR3, the DNA is TGTGCCAGCAGCTATATAGTCGGTCTCTACGAGCAGTACTTC.

Comments on this clonotype: A much larger clone lies a single base off, so this may be a read error. This sequence joins TRBV7-3 and TRBJ2-1; D is perhaps TRBD2 (5 bases). There are 14 residues in the CDR3. Germline V gives CDR1 SGHTA, CDR2 FQGTGA. For the CDR3, the DNA is TGTGCCAGCAGCTTAGGCGGGTCGCACAATGGGCAGTTCTTC. It translates to CASSLGGSHNGQFF.

This clonotype has more than one count but fewer than ten. The chain recombines TRBV7-2 with TRBJ2-3; 8 bases line up with TRBD2. The CDR3 has 14 amino acids. Germline V CDR1 and CDR2: SGHTA, FQGNSA. The V and J ends lost 1 base and 6 bases, in that order; junction bases with no gene match: 3. The CDR3 here is CASSLDGRGDTQYF. Here the CDR3 DNA reads TGTGCCAGCAGCTTAGACGGGAGGGGTGATACGCAGTATTTT.

The chain has TRBV7-2 and TRBJ1-5; TRBD1 matches at 8 bases. The junction had 8 bases not matched to a gene; V was cut back by 3 bases and J by 7 bases. This CDR3 has 15 residues. Germline V CDR1 and CDR2: SGHTA, FQGNSA. CDR3 region: CASSLRQGIGQPQHF. The CDR3 DNA sequence: TGTGCCAGCAGCTTGCGACAGGGGATCGGACAGCCCCAGCATTTT.

This chain uses TRBV4-3 with TRBJ1-4; D is perhaps TRBD1 (6 bases). CDR1 and CDR2 from the germline V gene are LGHNA and YSLEER. The CDR3 spans 16 residues. V was trimmed by 5 bases and J by 6 bases, leaving 19 bases between them. The CDR3 DNA sequence: TGCGCCAGCAGCGTGGGACAAGGGCGGGGAGATGAAAAACTGTTTTTT. Its protein is CASSVGQGRGDEKLFF.

This clonotype turned up a few times. The chain recombines TRBV5-1 with TRBJ2-7, with 8 bases aligning to TRBD1. The junction had 9 bases not matched to a gene; V was cut back by 4 bases and J by 6 bases. Germline assignment: CDR1 SGHRS and CDR2 YFSETQ. The CDR3 sequence is 14 residues long. This CDR3 is CASSAGTGASEQYF. The CDR3 region has the DNA TGCGCCAGCAGCGCGGGGACAGGAGCAAGCGAGCAGTACTTC.

This clonotype was counted between two and nine times. The chain is built from TRBV29-1 and TRBJ2-5; unclear D gene. The germline CDR1 and CDR2 sequences are SQVTM and ANQGSEA. The CDR3 has 13 residues. The ends were cut back, 5 bases at V and 1 base at J, with 11 bases in the middle. CDR3 DNA sequence: TGCAGCGTTCCAGACACGTCCCAAGAGACCCAGTACTTC. Residues: CSVPDTSQETQYF.

This clonotype was seen ten or more times. V usage is TRBV6-5 and J usage is TRBJ2-7, with D perhaps given as TRBD1 or TRBD2 (6 bases each). The CDR3 is made up of 15 amino acids. V was clipped by 3 bases and J by 3 bases, with 15 bases between them. Germline CDR1 reads MNHEY; CDR2 reads SVGAGI. The CDR3 DNA reads TGTGCCAGCAGTTATACGGTCGGGGGCATCTACGAGCAGTACTTC. Encoded protein: CASSYTVGGIYEQYF.

The gene calls are TRBV5-4 and TRBJ1-4; TRBD1 aligns across 9 bases. CDR1 is SGHNT, CDR2 YYREEE, per germline (reference sequence). Trimming cost V 4 bases and J 8 bases; bases outside gene matches: 12. The CDR3 runs 16 residues. Written as DNA, the CDR3 is TGTGCCAGCAGCAGGACAGGGGCCGCTCGTGAGGAAAAACTGTTTTTT. Encoded protein: CASSRTGAAREEKLFF.

CDR3 residues: CSARSDRVAYGYTF. Written as DNA, the CDR3 is TGCAGTGCTAGGTCGGACAGGGTGGCCTATGGCTACACCTTC. The genes are TRBV20-1 and TRBJ1-2; TRBD1 aligns across 8 bases. The V gene end was trimmed by 3 bases and the J gene end by 4 bases; junction bases not matched to a gene: 7. Germline CDR1 and CDR2: DFQATT and SNEGSKA (reference sequence). The CDR3 runs to 14 residues.

The table lists this clonotype with many counts. The chain recombines TRBV12-3 or TRBV12-4 with TRBJ1-2; perhaps TRBD1 as D (5 bases). V dropped 6 bases and J dropped 1 base, with 12 bases sitting between them. There are 14 residues in the CDR3. As DNA, the CDR3 is TGTGCCAGCAGACCTGGACACCTTAACTATGGCTACACCTTC. It is translated as CASRPGHLNYGYTF.

V is TRBV6-1 and J is TRBJ2-7; 8 bases agree with TRBD1. The trim removed 1 base at V and 5 bases at J, leaving 4 bases unmatched. CDR3 length: 14 amino acids. CDR1 and CDR2 from the germline V gene are MNHNS and SASEGT. The CDR3 sequence: CASSEGTGSDEQYF. As DNA, the CDR3 is TGTGCCAGCAGTGAAGGGACAGGGTCGGACGAGCAGTACTTC.

This clonotype was seen a single time. As the CDR3 is not closed by the conserved phenylalanine or tryptophan, this likely results from a read error. The chain uses TRBV7-2 and TRBJ2-5, with no clear D. This CDR3 contains 14 residues. CDR1 SGHTA and CDR2 FQGNSA come from the germline V gene. V dropped 0 bases and J dropped 6 bases, with 11 bases sitting between them. For the CDR3, the DNA is TGTGCCAGCAGCTTAGCAGACGGCCAGAAGACCCAGTACTCC. Protein: CASSLADGQKTQYS.

This clonotype occurred many times. The rearrangement uses TRBV11-3 and TRBJ2-3, with unresolved D. Trimming took off 2 bases at V and 2 bases at J, with 5 bases between the two ends. Looked up from germline, CDR1 is SGHNT and CDR2 is YENEEA. The CDR3 spans 13 residues. The CDR3 sequence is CASSLSNTDTQYF. The CDR3 nucleotides read TGTGCCAGCAGCTTATCTAACACAGATACGCAGTATTTT.

This clonotype has only a few counts. The chain recombines TRBV4-3 with TRBJ1-1, with a weak D call TRBD1 (5 bases). V lost 1 base and J lost 1, with 10 bases in between. Germline CDR1 reads LGHNA; CDR2 reads YSLEER. This CDR3 has 15 amino acids. CDR3 sequence: CASSQVMGGNTEAFF. CDR3 in DNA: TGCGCCAGCAGCCAAGTTATGGGGGGGAACACTGAAGCTTTCTTT.

This clonotype was detected many times. This chain connects TRBV7-2 to TRBJ2-6; D is unresolved. CDR1 is SGHTA and CDR2 is FQGNSA in the germline V gene. The CDR3 runs to 17 residues. The ends were cut back, 3 bases at V and 0 bases at J, with 12 bases in the middle. The CDR3 nucleotides read TGTGCCAGCAGCTTCGCTCACTCGACCTCTGGGGCCAACGTCCTGACTTTC. Its protein is CASSFAHSTSGANVLTF.